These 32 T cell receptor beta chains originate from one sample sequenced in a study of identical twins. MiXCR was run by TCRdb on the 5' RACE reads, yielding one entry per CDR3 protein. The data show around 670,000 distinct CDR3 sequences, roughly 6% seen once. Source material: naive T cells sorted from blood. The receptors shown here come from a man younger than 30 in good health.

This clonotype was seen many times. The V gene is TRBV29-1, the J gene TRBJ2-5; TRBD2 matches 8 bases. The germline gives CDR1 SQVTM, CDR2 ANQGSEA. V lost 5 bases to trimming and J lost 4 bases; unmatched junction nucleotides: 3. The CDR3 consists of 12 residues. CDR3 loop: CSVREGPETQYF. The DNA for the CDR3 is TGCAGCGTTCGGGAGGGCCCAGAGACCCAGTACTTC.

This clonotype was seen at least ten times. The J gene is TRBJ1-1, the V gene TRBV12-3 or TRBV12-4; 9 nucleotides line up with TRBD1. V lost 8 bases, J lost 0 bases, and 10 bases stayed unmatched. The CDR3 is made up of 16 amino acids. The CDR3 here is CASGQGSVGMNTEAFF. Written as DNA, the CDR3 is TGTGCCAGCGGACAGGGGTCGGTTGGCATGAACACTGAAGCTTTCTTT.

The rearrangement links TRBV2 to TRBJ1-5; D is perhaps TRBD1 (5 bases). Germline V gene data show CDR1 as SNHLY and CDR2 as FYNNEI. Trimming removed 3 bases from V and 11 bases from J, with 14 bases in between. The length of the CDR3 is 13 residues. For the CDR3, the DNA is TGTGCCAGCAGTGAGGGACGGGGGACGGCCCAGCATTTT. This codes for CASSEGRGTAQHF. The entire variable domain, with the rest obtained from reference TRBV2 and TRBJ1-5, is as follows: EPEVTQTPSHQVTQMGQEVILRCVPISNHLYFYWYRQILGQKVEFLVSFYNNEISEKSEIFDDQFSVERPDGSNFTLKIRSTKLEDSAMYFCASSEGRGTAQHFGDGTRLSIL.

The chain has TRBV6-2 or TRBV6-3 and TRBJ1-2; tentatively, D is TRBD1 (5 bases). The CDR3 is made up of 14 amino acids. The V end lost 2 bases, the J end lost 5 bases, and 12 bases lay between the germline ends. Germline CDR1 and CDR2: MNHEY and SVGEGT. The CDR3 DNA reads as TGTGCCAGCAGTTACGAAGCTGGGGGGTATGGCTACACCTTC. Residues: CASSYEAGGYGYTF.

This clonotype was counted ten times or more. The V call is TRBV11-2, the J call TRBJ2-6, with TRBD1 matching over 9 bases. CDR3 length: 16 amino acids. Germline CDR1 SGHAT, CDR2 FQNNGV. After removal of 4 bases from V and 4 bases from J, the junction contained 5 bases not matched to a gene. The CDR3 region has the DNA TGTGCCAGCAGCTCCGGGACAGGGACAGGGGCCAACGTCCTGACTTTC. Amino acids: CASSSGTGTGANVLTF.

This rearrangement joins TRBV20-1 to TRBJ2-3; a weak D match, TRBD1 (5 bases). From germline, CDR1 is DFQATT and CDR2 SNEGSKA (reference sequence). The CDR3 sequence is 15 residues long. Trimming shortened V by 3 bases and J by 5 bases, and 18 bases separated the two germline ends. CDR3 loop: CSASWGPNSIDTQYF. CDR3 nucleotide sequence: TGCAGTGCTAGTTGGGGCCCGAACAGTATAGATACGCAGTATTTT.

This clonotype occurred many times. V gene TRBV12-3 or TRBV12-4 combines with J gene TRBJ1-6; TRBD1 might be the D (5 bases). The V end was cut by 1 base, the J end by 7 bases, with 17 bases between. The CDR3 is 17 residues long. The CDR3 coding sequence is TGTGCCAGCAGTTTAGTCGGGACGTCGGGTAGAAATTCACCCCTCCACTTT. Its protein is CASSLVGTSGRNSPLHF.

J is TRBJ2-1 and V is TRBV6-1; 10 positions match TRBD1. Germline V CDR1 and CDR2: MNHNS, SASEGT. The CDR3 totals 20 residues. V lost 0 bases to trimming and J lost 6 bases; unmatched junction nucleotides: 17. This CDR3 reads CASSEAIVGTGVFSSNEQFF. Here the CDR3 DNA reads TGTGCCAGCAGTGAAGCAATAGTCGGGACAGGGGTATTTAGTAGCAATGAGCAGTTCTTC.

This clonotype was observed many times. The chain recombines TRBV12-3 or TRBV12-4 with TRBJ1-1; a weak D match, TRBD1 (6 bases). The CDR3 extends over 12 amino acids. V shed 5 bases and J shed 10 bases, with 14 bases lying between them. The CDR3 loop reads CASSPGQFGAFF. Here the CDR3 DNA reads TGTGCCAGCAGTCCCGGACAGTTTGGAGCTTTCTTT.

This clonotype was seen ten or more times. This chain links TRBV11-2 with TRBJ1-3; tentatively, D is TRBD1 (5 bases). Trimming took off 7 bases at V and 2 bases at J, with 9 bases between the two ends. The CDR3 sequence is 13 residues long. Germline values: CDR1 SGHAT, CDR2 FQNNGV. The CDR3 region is CASIGTTGNTIYF. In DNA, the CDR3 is TGTGCCAGCATCGGGACGACTGGAAACACCATATATTTT.

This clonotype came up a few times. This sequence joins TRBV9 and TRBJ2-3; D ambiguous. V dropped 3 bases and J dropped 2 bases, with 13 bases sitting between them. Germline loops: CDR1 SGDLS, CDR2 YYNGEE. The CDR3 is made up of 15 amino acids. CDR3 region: CASSAISAATDTQYF. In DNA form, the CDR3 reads TGTGCCAGCAGCGCCATAAGTGCCGCCACAGATACGCAGTATTTT.

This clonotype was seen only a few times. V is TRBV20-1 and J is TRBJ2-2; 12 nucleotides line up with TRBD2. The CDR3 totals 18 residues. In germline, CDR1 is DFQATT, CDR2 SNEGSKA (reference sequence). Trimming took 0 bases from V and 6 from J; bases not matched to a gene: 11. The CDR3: CSARDLATSGSLAGELFF. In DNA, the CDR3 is TGCAGTGCTAGAGATCTCGCGACTAGCGGGAGTTTGGCCGGGGAGCTGTTTTTT.

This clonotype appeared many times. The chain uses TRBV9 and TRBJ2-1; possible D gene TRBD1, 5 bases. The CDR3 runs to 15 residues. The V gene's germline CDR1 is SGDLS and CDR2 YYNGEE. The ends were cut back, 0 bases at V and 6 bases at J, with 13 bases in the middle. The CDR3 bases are TGTGCCAGCAGCGTAGCCACCACTCAGGGCAATGAGCAGTTCTTC. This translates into CASSVATTQGNEQFF. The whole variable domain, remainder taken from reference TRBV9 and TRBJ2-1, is DSGVTQTPKHLITATGQRVTLRCSPRSGDLSVYWYQQSLDQGLQFLIQYYNGEERAKGNILERFSAQQFPDLHSELNLSSLELGDSALYFCASSVATTQGNEQFFGPGTRLTVL.

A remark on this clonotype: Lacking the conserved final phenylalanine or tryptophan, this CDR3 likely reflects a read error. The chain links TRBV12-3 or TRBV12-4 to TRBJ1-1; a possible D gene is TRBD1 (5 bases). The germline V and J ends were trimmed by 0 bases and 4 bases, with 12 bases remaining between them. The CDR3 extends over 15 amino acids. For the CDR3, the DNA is TGTGCCAGCAGTTTAGCAAACAGTGGGGCCACTGAAGCTTTCTAT. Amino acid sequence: CASSLANSGATEAFY.

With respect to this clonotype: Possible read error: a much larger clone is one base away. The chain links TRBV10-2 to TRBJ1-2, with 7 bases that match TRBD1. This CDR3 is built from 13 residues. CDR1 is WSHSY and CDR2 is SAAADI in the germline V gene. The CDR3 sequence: CANSDREDYGYTF. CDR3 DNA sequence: TGCGCCAACAGTGACAGGGAGGACTATGGCTACACCTTC.

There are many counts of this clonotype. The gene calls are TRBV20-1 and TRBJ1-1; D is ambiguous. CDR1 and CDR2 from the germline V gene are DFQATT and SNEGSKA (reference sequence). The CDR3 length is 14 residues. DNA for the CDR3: TGCAGCGCCGCCCCCCCGGTCCAGAACACTGAAGCTTTCTTT. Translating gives CSAAPPVQNTEAFF.

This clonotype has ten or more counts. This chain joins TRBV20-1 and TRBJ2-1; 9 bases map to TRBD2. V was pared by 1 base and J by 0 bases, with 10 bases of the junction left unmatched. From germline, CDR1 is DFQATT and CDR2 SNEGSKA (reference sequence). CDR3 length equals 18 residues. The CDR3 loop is CSARGSALAGFSYNEQFF. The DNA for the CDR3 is TGCAGTGCTAGAGGAAGTGCGCTAGCGGGATTCTCCTACAATGAGCAGTTCTTC.

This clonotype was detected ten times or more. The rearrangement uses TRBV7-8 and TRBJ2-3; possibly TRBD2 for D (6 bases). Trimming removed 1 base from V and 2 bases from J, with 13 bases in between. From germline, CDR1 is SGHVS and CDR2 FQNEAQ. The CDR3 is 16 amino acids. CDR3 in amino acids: CASSLGAAGNTDTQYF. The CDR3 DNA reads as TGTGCCAGCAGCTTAGGAGCGGCGGGGAACACAGATACGCAGTATTTT.

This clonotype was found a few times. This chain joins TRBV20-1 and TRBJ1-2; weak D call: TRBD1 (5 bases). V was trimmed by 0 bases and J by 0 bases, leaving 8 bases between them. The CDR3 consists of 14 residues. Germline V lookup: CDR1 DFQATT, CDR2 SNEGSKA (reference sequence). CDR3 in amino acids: CSARDMTANYGYTF. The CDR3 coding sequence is TGCAGTGCTAGAGATATGACAGCTAACTATGGCTACACCTTC.

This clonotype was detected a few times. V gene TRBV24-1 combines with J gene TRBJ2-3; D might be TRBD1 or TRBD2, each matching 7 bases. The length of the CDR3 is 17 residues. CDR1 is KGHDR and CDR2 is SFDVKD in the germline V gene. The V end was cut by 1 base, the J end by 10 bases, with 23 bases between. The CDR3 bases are TGTGCCACCAGTGATTTCCAGACAGGGTCGGCGGGAGACGCGCAGTATTTT. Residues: CATSDFQTGSAGDAQYF.

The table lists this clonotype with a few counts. CDR3 sequence reads: CATSDLSSGTSYNEQFF. The DNA of the CDR3 is TGTGCCACCAGTGATCTGTCTAGCGGGACCTCCTACAATGAGCAGTTCTTC. The chain joins TRBV24-1 to TRBJ2-1; 9 bases agree with TRBD2. CDR3 length equals 17 residues. CDR1 and CDR2 from the germline V gene are KGHDR and SFDVKD. V gave up 3 bases and J gave up 0 bases; unmatched junction bases: 5.

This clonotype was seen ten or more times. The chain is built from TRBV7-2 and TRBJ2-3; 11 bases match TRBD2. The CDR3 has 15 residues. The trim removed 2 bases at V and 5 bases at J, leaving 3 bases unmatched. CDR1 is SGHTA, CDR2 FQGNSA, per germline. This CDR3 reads CASSLSLAGGDTQYF. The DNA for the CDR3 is TGTGCCAGCAGCTTAAGTCTAGCGGGAGGAGATACGCAGTATTTT.

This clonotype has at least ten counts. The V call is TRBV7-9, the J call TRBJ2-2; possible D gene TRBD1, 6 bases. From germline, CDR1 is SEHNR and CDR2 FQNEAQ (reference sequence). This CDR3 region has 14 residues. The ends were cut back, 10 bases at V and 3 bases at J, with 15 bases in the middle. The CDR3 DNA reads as TGTGCCACTATCTACAGGGATCACACCGGGGAGCTGTTTTTT. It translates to CATIYRDHTGELFF.

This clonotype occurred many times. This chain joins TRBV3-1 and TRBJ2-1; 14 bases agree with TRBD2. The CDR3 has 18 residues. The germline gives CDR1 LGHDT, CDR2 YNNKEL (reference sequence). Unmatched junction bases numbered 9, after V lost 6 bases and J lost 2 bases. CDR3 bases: TGTGCCAGCAGAGGGACTAGCGGGAGAGGGGTGCCCTACAATGAGCAGTTCTTC. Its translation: CASRGTSGRGVPYNEQFF.

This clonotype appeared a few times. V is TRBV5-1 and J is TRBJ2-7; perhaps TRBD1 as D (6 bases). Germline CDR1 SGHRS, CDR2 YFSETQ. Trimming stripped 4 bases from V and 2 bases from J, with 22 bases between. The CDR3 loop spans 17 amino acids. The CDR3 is CASSQRPRQGRPYEQYF. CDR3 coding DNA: TGCGCCAGCAGCCAACGGCCCCGCCAGGGGCGACCCTACGAGCAGTACTTC.

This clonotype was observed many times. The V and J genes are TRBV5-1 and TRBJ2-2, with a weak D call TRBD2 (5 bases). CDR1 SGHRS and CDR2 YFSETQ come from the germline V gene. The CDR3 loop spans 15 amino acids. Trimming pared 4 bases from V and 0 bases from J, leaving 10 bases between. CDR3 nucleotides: TGCGCCAGCAGCCCGACTACCTCGAACACCGGGGAGCTGTTTTTT. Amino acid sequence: CASSPTTSNTGELFF. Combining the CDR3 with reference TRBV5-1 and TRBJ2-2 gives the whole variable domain KAGVTQTPRYLIKTRGQQVTLSCSPISGHRSVSWYQQTPGQGLQFLFEYFSETQRNKGNFPGRFSGRQFSNSRSEMNVSTLELGDSALYLCASSPTTSNTGELFFGEGSRLTVL.

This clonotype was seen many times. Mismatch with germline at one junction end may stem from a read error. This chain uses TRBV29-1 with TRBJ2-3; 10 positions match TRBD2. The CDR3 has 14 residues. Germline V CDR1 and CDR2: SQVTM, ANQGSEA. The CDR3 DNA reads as TGCAGCGTAGAAGCGGGAGGGCCGCCAGATACGCAGTATTTT. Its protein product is CSVEAGGPPDTQYF.

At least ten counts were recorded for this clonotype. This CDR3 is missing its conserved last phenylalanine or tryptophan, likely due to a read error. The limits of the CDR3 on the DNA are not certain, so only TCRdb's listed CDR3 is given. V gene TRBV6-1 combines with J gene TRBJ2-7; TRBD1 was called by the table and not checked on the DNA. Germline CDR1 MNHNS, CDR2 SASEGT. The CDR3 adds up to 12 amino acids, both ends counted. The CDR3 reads CASSEEGQGVRI.

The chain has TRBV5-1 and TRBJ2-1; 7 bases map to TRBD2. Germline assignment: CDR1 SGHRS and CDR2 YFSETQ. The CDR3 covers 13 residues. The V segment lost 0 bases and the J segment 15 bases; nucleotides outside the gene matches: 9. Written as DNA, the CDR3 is TGCGCCAGCAGCTTGGTAGGTGCGGGAGTGCGGTTCTTC. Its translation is CASSLVGAGVRFF.

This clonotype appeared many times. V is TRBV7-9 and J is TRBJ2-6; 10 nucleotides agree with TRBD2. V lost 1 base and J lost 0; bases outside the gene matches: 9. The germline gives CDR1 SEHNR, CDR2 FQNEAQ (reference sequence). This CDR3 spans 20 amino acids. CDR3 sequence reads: CASSLVRLLAGNSGANVLTF. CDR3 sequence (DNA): TGTGCCAGCAGCTTAGTCCGGTTACTAGCGGGAAACTCTGGGGCCAACGTCCTGACTTTC. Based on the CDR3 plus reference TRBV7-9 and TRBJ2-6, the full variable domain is DTGVSQNPRHKITKRGQNVTFRCDPISEHNRLYWYRQTLGQGPEFLTYFQNEAQLEKSRLLSDRFSAERPKGSFSTLEIQRTEQGDSAMYLCASSLVRLLAGNSGANVLTFGAGSRLTVL.

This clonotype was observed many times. CDR3 in amino acids: CSAGGTESNYGYTF. The CDR3 DNA sequence: TGCAGTGCTGGGGGGACAGAGTCTAACTATGGCTACACCTTC. The rearrangement uses TRBV20-1 and TRBJ1-2; 7 bases match TRBD1. CDR1 is DFQATT, CDR2 SNEGSKA, per germline (reference sequence). This CDR3 spans 14 amino acids. V lost 5 bases to trimming and J lost 0 bases; unmatched junction nucleotides: 6.

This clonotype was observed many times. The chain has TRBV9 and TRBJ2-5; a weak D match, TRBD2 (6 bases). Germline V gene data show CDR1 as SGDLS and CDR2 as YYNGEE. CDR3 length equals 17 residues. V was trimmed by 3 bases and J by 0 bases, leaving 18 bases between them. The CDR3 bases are TGTGCCAGCAGCGCATCTAGCGCCACGTCGTACCAAGAGACCCAGTACTTC. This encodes CASSASSATSYQETQYF. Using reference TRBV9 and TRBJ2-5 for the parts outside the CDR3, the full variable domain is DSGVTQTPKHLITATGQRVTLRCSPRSGDLSVYWYQQSLDQGLQFLIQYYNGEERAKGNILERFSAQQFPDLHSELNLSSLELGDSALYFCASSASSATSYQETQYFGPGTRLLVL.